These 9 T cell receptor beta chains share one sample of origin, sequenced in a study of T cell changes during pregnancy in multiple sclerosis (dated by TCRdb to between 2018 and 2020). The library was produced with the immunoSEQ multiplex PCR assay. TCRdb provides this immuneACCESS table in a form limited to in-frame rearrangements. Some clones are lacking; in checked studies, under half of them reflect an unresolved V gene, and why the rest are absent is not known. The sample table records approximately 41,000 clones; roughly nine tenths of these occur just once. The ten largest account for roughly 1.3% of the sample. Specimen: CD4+ T cells from peripheral blood mononuclear cells, collected in the first trimester of pregnancy. These receptors were collected from a female donor with multiple sclerosis, enrolled in a pregnancy study.

The genes are TRBV10-2 and TRBJ2-1, with 13 bases matching TRBD2. The CDR3 runs 14 residues. With 10 bases clipped from V and 9 bases from J, the junction kept 9 bases outside the gene matches. Looked up from germline, CDR1 is WSHSY and CDR2 is SAAADI. In DNA, the CDR3 is TGCGCCATCTCGACTAGCGGGAGGAATAGTGAGCAGTTCTTC. Translated: CAISTSGRNSEQFF.

This clone was detected once. V gene TRBV5-1 combines with J gene TRBJ1-6, with TRBD1 matching over 8 bases. The junction had 3 bases not matched to a gene; V was cut back by 4 bases and J by 6 bases. Per the germline V gene, CDR1 is SGHRS and CDR2 is YFSETQ. This CDR3 is 14 amino acids long. CDR3 loop: CASSGDRINSPLHF. The CDR3 nucleotides are TGCGCCAGCAGCGGGGACAGGATTAATTCACCCCTCCACTTT.

The CDR3, as DNA: TGTGCCAGCAGTTGGCCAGCGGGACGGCGGGAGACCCAGTACTTC. This gives the protein CASSWPAGRRETQYF. The chain combines TRBV6-6 with TRBJ2-5, with 7 bases that match TRBD2. This CDR3 contains 15 residues. Germline-derived CDR1 and CDR2 are MNHNY and SVGAGI (reference sequence). Unmatched junction bases numbered 10, after V lost 4 bases and J lost 5 bases.

V usage is TRBV19 and J usage is TRBJ2-7; 8 bases are a match to TRBD1. Germline V gene data show CDR1 as LNHDA and CDR2 as SQIVND (reference sequence). The length of the CDR3 is 15 residues. The J segment lost 0 bases and the V segment lost 3 bases, leaving 4 bases of the junction unmatched. The CDR3 sequence: CASSISTGGSYEQYF. The DNA for the CDR3 is TGTGCCAGTAGTATTTCAACAGGGGGCTCCTACGAGCAGTACTTC.

The chain joins TRBV21-1 to TRBJ2-3; the listed D gene, TRBD2, was not tested against the DNA. TRBV21-1 is a pseudogene. CDR3 length equals 16 residues. CDR3 bases: TGTGCCAGCAGCAAAGATCGGGCGGGAGGGTCCTATACGCAGTATTTT. The encoded protein is CASSKDRAGGSYTQYF.

This chain joins TRBV10-1 and TRBJ1-3; TRBD1 is a possible D gene (5 bases). This CDR3 spans 15 amino acids. V dropped 6 bases and J dropped 2 bases, with 14 bases sitting between them. CDR1 is WNHNN, CDR2 SYGVQD, per germline (reference sequence). CDR3 nucleotide sequence: TGCGCCAGCAGCCCTTCGAGGACACCTGGAAACACCATATATTTT. It is translated as CASSPSRTPGNTIYF.

V usage is TRBV5-1 and J usage is TRBJ2-7, with D uncertain. CDR1 is SGHRS, CDR2 YFSETQ, per germline. The CDR3 has 13 amino acids. The V and J ends lost 2 bases and 9 bases respectively, with 15 bases between them. CDR3 amino acids: CASSFDSRMGQYF. The CDR3 DNA follows: TGCGCCAGCAGCTTTGACTCCCGGATGGGGCAGTACTTC.

V usage is TRBV6-5 and J usage is TRBJ1-4; D perhaps matches TRBD1 (5 bases). V lost 2 bases and J lost 3, with 7 bases in between. The CDR3 extends over 14 amino acids. Germline CDR1 is MNHEY and CDR2 is SVGAGI. For the CDR3, the DNA is TGTGCCAGCAGTTACGGGGGGGCTAATGAAAAACTGTTTTTT. It is translated as CASSYGGANEKLFF.

The genes are TRBV28 and TRBJ2-5, with 11 bases lining up with TRBD2. This CDR3 spans 15 amino acids. The junction had 7 bases not matched to a gene; V was cut back by 5 bases and J by 5 bases. CDR1 and CDR2 (germline): MDHEN, SYDVKM. The CDR3 sequence is CASSAVTSGSETQYF. Written as DNA, the CDR3 is TGTGCCAGCAGTGCCGTTACTAGCGGGAGTGAGACCCAGTACTTC.